The 6 T cell receptor beta chains in this list originate from one sample, sequenced in a study of blood T cell repertoires in COVID-19. The protocol was immunoSEQ multiplex PCR, while the TCRdb copy is restricted to in-frame clones and leaves out a portion. The sample has 200,000 to 300,000 clones; 65% to 90% are singletons. Sequences were obtained from peripheral blood. Receptors were obtained from a man between 45 and 60 years old with COVID-19, enrolled during active disease.

This chain joins TRBV2 and TRBJ1-1; no firm D call. Trimming removed 2 bases from V and 4 bases from J, with 11 bases in between. The CDR3 loop spans 14 amino acids. Germline values: CDR1 SNHLY, CDR2 FYNNEI. The CDR3 spells CASSEQTQATEAFF. Here the CDR3 DNA reads TGTGCCAGCAGTGAACAGACCCAGGCCACTGAAGCTTTCTTT.

This clone was found once. The rearrangement joins TRBV7-8 to TRBJ1-5; D perhaps matches TRBD1 (5 bases). Germline loops: CDR1 SGHVS, CDR2 FQNEAQ. The CDR3 runs 13 residues. Trimming removed 4 bases from V and 6 bases from J, with 10 bases in between. CDR3 loop: CASSSTVSQPQHF. The CDR3 DNA reads TGTGCCAGCAGCTCGACAGTAAGTCAGCCCCAGCATTTT. The variable domain in full, with the rest retrieved from reference TRBV7-8 and TRBJ1-5, is GAGVSQSPRYKVAKRGQDVALRCDPISGHVSLFWYQQALGQGPEFLTYFQNEAQLDKSGLPSDRFFAERPEGSVSTLKIQRTQQEDSAVYLCASSSTVSQPQHFGDGTRLSIL.

The chain recombines TRBV5-1 with TRBJ2-6; 8 bases line up with TRBD1. The ends lost 3 bases at V and 0 bases at J; junction bases unmatched: 11. The CDR3 contains 19 residues. Germline values: CDR1 SGHRS, CDR2 YFSETQ. The CDR3 loop is CASSSWTGNSLSGANVLTF. CDR3 DNA: TGCGCCAGCAGCTCTTGGACAGGGAATTCCCTCTCTGGGGCCAACGTCCTGACTTTC.

The chain joins TRBV21-1 to TRBJ1-5. TRBV21-1 counts as a pseudogene. CDR3 size: 16 residues. CDR3 nucleotides: TGTGCCAGCAGCAAGATGGGAATAGGGAGGAATCAGCCCCAGCATTTT. Translation: CASSKMGIGRNQPQHF.

This chain links TRBV5-1 with TRBJ2-3; possible D gene TRBD2, 6 bases. Germline V gene lookup returns CDR1 SGHRS and CDR2 YFSETQ. The CDR3 extends over 17 amino acids. Trimming removed 3 bases from V and 0 bases from J, with 17 bases in between. The CDR3 loop reads CASSYGRGTTSTDTQYF. DNA for the CDR3: TGCGCCAGCAGCTATGGGCGGGGCACTACTAGCACAGATACGCAGTATTTT. The variable domain in full, with the rest retrieved from reference TRBV5-1 and TRBJ2-3, is KAGVTQTPRYLIKTRGQQVTLSCSPISGHRSVSWYQQTPGQGLQFLFEYFSETQRNKGNFPGRFSGRQFSNSRSEMNVSTLELGDSALYLCASSYGRGTTSTDTQYFGPGTRLTVL.

The gene calls are TRBV6-5 and TRBJ1-2; no clear D gene. CDR3 length: 14 amino acids. Per germline, CDR1 MNHEY and CDR2 SVGAGI. V shed 2 bases and J shed 3 bases, with 10 bases lying between them. The CDR3 here is CASSYVVGDYGYTF. The CDR3 nucleotides are TGTGCCAGCAGTTACGTCGTCGGGGACTATGGCTACACCTTC.